This T cell receptor beta chain was documented in a study of cytomegalovirus exposure and HLA in healthy donors. The CDR3 length is 17 residues. Regarding this clone: The antigen is undetermined.

Overall study findings and caveats: An analysis done earlier found most TCR beta V segments productive about 87% or about 30% of the time. The study designated 150 to 200 TCR beta chains cytomegalovirus-associated. Accurate HLA-A and HLA-B prediction from TCR beta sequences was reported for most subjects. Testing in vitro showed a few CMV-associated chains specific for CMV antigens.

PCR used 60 Vbeta primers and 13 Jbeta primers. Sequenced by immunoSEQ multiplex PCR; TCRdb stores in-frame clones only, minus some. This table holds 130,000 to 150,000 clones, 60% to 80% found once. Sequencing was done on a sample of PBMCs. The sequence was collected from a woman aged 40 to 50 in good health and CMV-seropositive. The chain recombines TRBV21-1 with TRBJ1-2. TRBV21-1 is shown as a pseudogene. CDR3 residues: CASSKGWRGTPEDGYTF. CDR3 DNA: TGTGCCAGCAGCAAAGGCTGGCGGGGGACGCCTGAGGATGGCTACACCTTC.